Listed below are T cell receptor beta chains from one sample, sequenced in a study of Graves' ophthalmopathy and Graves' hyperthyroidism. A single record per CDR3 protein comes from TCRdb applying MiXCR to the multiplex PCR reads. There are 1 million to 1.3 million distinct CDR3 sequences in the sample; about two fifths occur only once, and over 8.5% lies in the top ten. The sequencing input was peripheral blood or thyroid tissue (not recorded which). The receptor set was obtained from an adult man with Graves' hyperthyroidism. CDR3s include the opening cysteine and the closing phenylalanine or tryptophan. The order of the fields is V gene, D gene, clone size, J gene, CDR3 DNA, CDR3 protein. The D gene is left open where the match is weak. Not all rows give a size; the values are once, few, many and, for expanded clones, a class.

>TRBV10-3|NA|NA|TRBJ2-5
TGTGCCAGCAGTAAGCGACAGGGAGGGTACCAAGAGACCCAGTACTTC
CASSKRQGGYQETQYF
>TRBV5-1|TRBD2|few|TRBJ2-5
TGCGCCAGCAGCTCCACGGGCGCGGGGGAGAAAGAGACCCAGTACTTC
CASSSTGAGEKETQYF
>TRBV19|NA|NA|TRBJ1-2
TGTGCCAGTAGTAGCCCTCCCAGCCTGAACTATGGCTACACCTTC
CASSSPPSLNYGYTF
>TRBV12-3/TRBV12-4|TRBD1|NA|TRBJ2-7
TGTGCCAGCCTCTCCGCTGGGACAGGGGAGCACGAGCAGTACTTC
CASLSAGTGEHEQYF
>TRBV11-2|NA|many|TRBJ2-7
TGTGCCAGCACCATTGGGCTGCTTAGCTCCTACGAGCAGTACTTC
CASTIGLLSSYEQYF
>TRBV7-9|NA|NA|TRBJ2-3
TGTGCCAGCAGCTGGGGCAGTGATACGCAGTATTTT
CASSWGSDTQYF
>TRBV5-8|TRBD2|few|TRBJ2-7
TGTGCCAGCAGAGAGCGGGGGCTGACGGAGGGGCAGTACTTC
CASRERGLTEGQYF
>TRBV7-6|NA|NA|TRBJ1-2
TGTGCCAGCAGCCACACCGACAGAAACTATGGCTACACCTTC
CASSHTDRNYGYTF
>TRBV7-9|NA|many|TRBJ1-5
TGTGCCAGCAGCTTTCGGGGGATAGGACGGAGCAATCAGCCCCAGCATTTT
CASSFRGIGRSNQPQHF
>TRBV5-5|NA|NA|TRBJ2-7
TGTGCCAGCAACTCTGTGGACACTAGCTCCTACGAGCAGTACTTC
CASNSVDTSSYEQYF
>TRBV4-3|TRBD1|NA|TRBJ2-7
TGCGCCAGCAGCCAAGATCAGCCCGGGACAGGGGGATACGAGCAGTACTTC
CASSQDQPGTGGYEQYF
>TRBV6-2/TRBV6-3|TRBD1|NA|TRBJ1-1
TGTGCCAGCAGTAAGACAGGGTCGGCGAACACTGAAGCTTTCTTT
CASSKTGSANTEAFF
>TRBV29-1|NA|many|TRBJ1-2
TGCAGCGTTTTGATGGGGGCGCAGGGCTACACCTTC
CSVLMGAQGYTF
>TRBV19|TRBD1|many|TRBJ1-1
TGTGCCAGTAGTATGGACAGGGGCGAAGCTTTCTTT
CASSMDRGEAFF
>TRBV20-1|NA|NA|TRBJ1-3
TGCAGTGCTAGAGGGGGAGGGGGAAGAAACACCATATATTTT
CSARGGGGRNTIYF
>TRBV12-3/TRBV12-4|NA|many|TRBJ1-1
TGTGCCAGCAGTTTATCCCCCGCGACAGCAACTAATGAAGCTTTCTTT
CASSLSPATATNEAFF
>TRBV12-3/TRBV12-4|TRBD1|NA|TRBJ2-5
TGTGCCAGCAGCGCCCCCGACAGGGGCCGGGAGACCCAGTACTTC
CASSAPDRGRETQYF
>TRBV6-1|NA|many|TRBJ2-6
TGTGCCAGCAGTGCGCTAAGCTCTGGGGCCAACGTCCTGACTTTC
CASSALSSGANVLTF
>TRBV19|NA|many|TRBJ1-6
TGTGCCAGTAGTCCTGGGGGCTCTGGTAATTCACCCCTCCACTTT
CASSPGGSGNSPLHF
>TRBV24-1|TRBD1|NA|TRBJ1-5
TGTGCCACCAGCAAAGGACAGGGCAATCAGCCCCAGCATTTT
CATSKGQGNQPQHF
>TRBV4-1|NA|NA|TRBJ2-2
TGCGCCAGCAGCCATGATAACACCGGGGAGCTGTTTTTT
CASSHDNTGELFF
>TRBV19|TRBD1|once|TRBJ2-5
TGTGCCAGCGGGACAGGGGGATTCCAAGAGACCCAGTACTTC
CASGTGGFQETQYF
>TRBV4-1|NA|many|TRBJ1-1
TGCGCCAGCAGCCCGCGGGTGTGGGAGAACACTGAAGCTTTCTTT
CASSPRVWENTEAFF
>TRBV11-2|NA|NA|TRBJ2-5
TGTGCCAGCAGCGTGGACAGTGTGGAGACCCAGTACTTC
CASSVDSVETQYF
>TRBV10-3|NA|many|TRBJ1-1
TGTGCCACCGCGGCCCACCCCGGACACGACTCTGAAGCTTTCTTT
CATAAHPGHDSEAFF
>TRBV16|NA|many|TRBJ1-1
TGTGCCAGCAGCCAGCGACAGGCTGAAGCTTTCTTT
CASSQRQAEAFF
>TRBV10-3|NA|many|TRBJ2-2
TGTGCCATCAGTGAGTCATTTCGGGGAAATAAGAACACCGGGGAGCTGTTTTTT
CAISESFRGNKNTGELFF
>TRBV7-2|NA|few|TRBJ1-2
TGTGCCAGCAGCCTTCGACCAAAAGGAAGTTATGGCTACACCTTC
CASSLRPKGSYGYTF
>TRBV19|TRBD1|NA|TRBJ2-6
TGTGCCAGTAGGGGGACAGATAACTCTGGGGCCAACGTCCTGACTTTC
CASRGTDNSGANVLTF
>TRBV10-3|NA|few|TRBJ2-6
TGTGCCGTGACAGGCTCTGGGGCCAACGTCCTGACTTTC
CAVTGSGANVLTF
>TRBV5-8|NA|many|TRBJ1-1
TGTGCCAGCAGCTTACCGGGGCAAAGGGCTGAAGCTTTCTTT
CASSLPGQRAEAFF
>TRBV6-4|TRBD1|few|TRBJ2-7
TGTGCCAGCACCCGCTCGGGACAGGGGTACGAGCAGTACTTC
CASTRSGQGYEQYF
>TRBV13|NA|NA|TRBJ1-5
TGTGCCAGCAGCGCAAGCTCTTCGGGGGAGGTATTGCAGCCCCAGCATTTT
CASSASSSGEVLQPQHF
>TRBV12-3/TRBV12-4|NA|NA|TRBJ1-4
TGTGCCAGCAGACCCGGGACCCCAAATGAAAAACTGTTTTTT
CASRPGTPNEKLFF
>TRBV10-3|TRBD1|many|TRBJ2-2
TGTGCCATCAGTGGGGACAGGGCCGGGGAGCTGTTTTTT
CAISGDRAGELFF